This T cell receptor beta chain was sequenced in a study of Ad26.COV2.S vaccination and SARS-CoV-2 variants. This CDR3 region has 16 residues. CDR1 SGHVS and CDR2 FNYEAQ come from the germline V gene. V dropped 1 base and J dropped 0 bases, with 10 bases sitting between them. Some clones are missing from TCRdb's copy, which holds only in-frame ones; the method was immunoSEQ multiplex PCR. The top ten clones hold around 1.7% of a sample with 400,000 to 450,000 clones, about nine tenths of them seen once. Regarding treatment: some 19 received Ad26.COV2.S at low or high dose, single or two shots; roughly five received placebo; per-sample allocation not given. Specimen acquisition occurred on day 63 following the initial vaccine or placebo injection.

The TCR originated in a person aged 18-65 years who received the Ad26.COV2.S COVID-19 vaccine or a placebo. The V and J genes are TRBV7-6 and TRBJ1-3, with D uncertain. The material sequenced was peripheral blood, taken in a trial of Ad26.COV2.S vaccine versus placebo. The DNA of the CDR3 is TGTGCCAGCAGCTTAGTCGGGCCGACCTCTGGAAACACCATATATTTT. This translates into CASSLVGPTSGNTIYF.